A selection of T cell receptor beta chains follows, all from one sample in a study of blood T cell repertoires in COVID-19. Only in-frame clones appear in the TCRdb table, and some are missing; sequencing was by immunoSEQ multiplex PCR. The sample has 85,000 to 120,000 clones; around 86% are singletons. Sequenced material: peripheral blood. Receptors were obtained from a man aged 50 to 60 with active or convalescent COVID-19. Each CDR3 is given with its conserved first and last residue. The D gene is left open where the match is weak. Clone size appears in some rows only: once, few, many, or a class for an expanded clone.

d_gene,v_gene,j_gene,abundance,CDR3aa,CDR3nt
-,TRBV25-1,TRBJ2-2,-,CASSEYQLTPGTGELFF,TGTGCCAGCAGTGAATACCAATTGACGCCGGGGACCGGGGAGCTGTTTTTT
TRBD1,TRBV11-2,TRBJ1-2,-,CASSLVDVRGQANTF,TGTGCCAGCAGCTTAGTCGATGTTCGGGGACAGGCCAACACCTTC
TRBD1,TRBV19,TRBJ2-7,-,CASSIGTGEDEQYF,TGTGCCAGTAGTATAGGGACAGGGGAAGACGAGCAGTACTTC
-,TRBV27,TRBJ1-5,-,CASSPTGIGQPQHF,TGTGCCAGCAGTCCCACAGGGATTGGGCAGCCCCAGCATTTT
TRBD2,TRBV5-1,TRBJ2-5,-,CASSLGLAGGPGETQYF,TGCGCCAGCAGCTTGGGTTTAGCGGGGGGACCCGGAGAGACCCAGTACTTC
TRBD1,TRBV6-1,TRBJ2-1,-,CASSEAGQGSNYPPFF,TGTGCCAGCAGTGAAGCCGGACAGGGTAGTAACTACCCGCCGTTCTTC
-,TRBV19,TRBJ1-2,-,CASSTPSPAGPANYGYTF,TGTGCCAGTAGTACCCCCTCTCCGGCAGGGCCTGCTAACTATGGCTACACCTTC
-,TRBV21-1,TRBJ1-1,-,CASSKGGRGRRDTEAFF,TGTGCCAGCAGCAAAGGAGGCAGGGGGCGCAGGGACACTGAAGCTTTCTTT
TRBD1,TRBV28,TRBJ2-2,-,CASRQTGANTGELFF,TGTGCCAGCAGACAGACAGGGGCGAACACCGGGGAGCTGTTTTTT
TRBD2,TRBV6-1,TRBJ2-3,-,CASSAAREGRWDTQYF,TGTGCCAGCAGTGCCGCCCGGGAGGGGAGATGGGATACGCAGTATTTT
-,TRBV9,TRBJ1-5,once,CASSVDGGNQPQHF,TGTGCCAGCAGCGTAGACGGGGGCAATCAGCCCCAGCATTTT
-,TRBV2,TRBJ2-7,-,CASQPIKTSYEQYF,TGTGCCAGCCAGCCGATCAAGACTTCCTACGAGCAGTACTTC
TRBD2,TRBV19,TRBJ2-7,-,CASSRGLAGGISYEQYF,TGTGCCAGTAGTAGGGGACTAGCGGGGGGGATCTCCTACGAGCAGTACTTC
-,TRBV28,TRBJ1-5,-,CASTGGMNQPQHF,TGTGCCAGCACAGGCGGGATGAATCAGCCCCAGCATTTT
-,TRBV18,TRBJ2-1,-,CASFTGQGNEQFF,TGTGCCAGCTTTACAGGGCAGGGAAATGAGCAGTTCTTC
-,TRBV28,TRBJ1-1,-,CASKGGESYTEAFF,TGTGCCAGCAAAGGGGGAGAATCGTACACTGAAGCTTTCTTT
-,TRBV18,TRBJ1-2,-,CASALGRSTNYGYTF,TGTGCCAGCGCCTTAGGCAGGTCGACTAACTATGGCTACACCTTC
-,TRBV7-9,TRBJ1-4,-,CASRRQSPTNEKLFF,TGTGCCAGCAGAAGACAGTCGCCAACTAATGAAAAACTGTTTTTT
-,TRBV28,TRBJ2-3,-,CASSPQTGRRISTDTQYF,TGTGCCAGCAGTCCTCAGACAGGACGGCGGATCAGCACAGATACGCAGTATTTT
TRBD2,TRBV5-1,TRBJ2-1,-,CASTGGVVYNEQFF,TGCGCCAGCACCGGGGGGGTGGTTTACAATGAGCAGTTCTTC
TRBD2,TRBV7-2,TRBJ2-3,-,CASSLGPTSGGAGTDTQYF,TGTGCCAGCAGCTTAGGCCCGACTAGCGGGGGGGCGGGCACAGATACGCAGTATTTT
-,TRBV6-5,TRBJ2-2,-,CATLTGYAGELFF,TGTGCCACCTTGACAGGCTATGCCGGGGAGCTGTTTTTT
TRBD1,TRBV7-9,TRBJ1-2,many,CASTPTGTNYGYTF,TGTGCCAGCACCCCGACAGGGACTAACTATGGCTACACCTTC
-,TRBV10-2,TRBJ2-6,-,CASRARTGANVLTF,TGCGCCAGCAGGGCCAGGACTGGGGCCAACGTCCTGACTTTC
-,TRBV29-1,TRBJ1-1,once,CSVDILLNTEAFF,TGCAGCGTAGACATCCTTTTGAACACTGAAGCTTTCTTT
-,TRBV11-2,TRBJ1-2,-,CASSSSRYGYTF,TGTGCCAGCAGCTCCTCGAGATACGGCTACACCTTC
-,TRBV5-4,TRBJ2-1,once,CAIPRQVVFAVIGYNEQFF,TGTGCCATCCCGAGACAGGTGGTGTTTGCGGTCATCGGATACAATGAGCAGTTCTTC
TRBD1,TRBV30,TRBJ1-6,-,CAWSPTRGTGRSYNSPLHF,TGTGCCTGGAGCCCTACCCGCGGGACAGGGAGATCCTATAATTCACCCCTCCACTTT
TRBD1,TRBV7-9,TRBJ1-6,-,CASSLLSGGGPSPLHF,TGTGCCAGCAGCTTATTGTCCGGAGGGGGCCCATCACCCCTCCACTTT
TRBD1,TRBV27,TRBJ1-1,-,CASSPWGQVNTEAFF,TGTGCCAGCAGCCCCTGGGGACAGGTGAACACTGAAGCTTTCTTT
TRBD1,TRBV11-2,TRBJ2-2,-,CASSGLGTANTGELFF,TGTGCCAGCAGTGGACTCGGGACAGCGAACACCGGGGAGCTGTTTTTT
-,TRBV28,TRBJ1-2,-,CASSFPPPANYGYTF,TGTGCCAGCAGTTTCCCTCCGCCAGCGAACTATGGCTACACCTTC
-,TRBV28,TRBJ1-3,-,CASTPGHSGNTIYF,TGTGCCAGCACCCCAGGCCACTCTGGAAACACCATATATTTT
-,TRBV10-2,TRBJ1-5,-,CASEEQVGQPQHF,TGCGCCAGCGAGGAACAGGTGGGTCAGCCCCAGCATTTT
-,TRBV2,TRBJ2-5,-,CASTAGTSRETQYF,TGTGCCAGCACCGCCGGGACATCTAGGGAGACCCAGTACTTC
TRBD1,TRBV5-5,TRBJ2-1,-,CASGTGSYNEQFF,TGTGCCAGCGGGACAGGGTCCTACAATGAGCAGTTCTTC
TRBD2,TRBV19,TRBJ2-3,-,CASSLAGEPQGTQYF,TGTGCCAGTAGTCTAGCGGGGGAGCCCCAAGGTACGCAGTATTTT
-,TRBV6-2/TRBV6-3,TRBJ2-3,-,CASSFGLQPGTDTQYF,TGTGCCAGCAGTTTTGGACTACAACCAGGCACAGATACGCAGTATTTT
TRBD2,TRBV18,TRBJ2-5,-,CASSPTSGVVVETQYF,TGTGCCAGCTCACCTACTAGCGGGGTAGTCGTGGAGACCCAGTACTTC
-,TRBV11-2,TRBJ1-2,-,CASSPDRHGYTF,TGTGCCAGCAGCCCCGACAGACATGGCTACACCTTC
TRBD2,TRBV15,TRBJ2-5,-,CATSGAGSQETQYF,TGTGCCACCAGTGGAGCGGGGAGCCAAGAGACCCAGTACTTC
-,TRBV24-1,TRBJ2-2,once,CATSDPTVNTGELFF,TGTGCCACCAGTGACCCGACAGTGAACACCGGGGAGCTGTTTTTT